This T cell receptor beta chain stems from a study of T-cell reconstitution after alpha-beta-depleted transplantation in children. The CDR3 is 15 residues long. CDR1 and CDR2 (germline): DFQATT, SNEGSKA (reference sequence). The ends lost 5 bases at V and 0 bases at J; junction bases unmatched: 6. Unique molecular identifiers were incorporated during preparation of the TCRbeta library. TCRdb reanalysed the PCR reads using MiXCR and keeps one entry per CDR3 protein. The sample yields about 610,000 distinct CDR3 sequences, approximately 10% seen once. This TCR was recovered from a human donor who donated a stem cell graft to a child with acute myeloid leukemia. This specimen was PBMCs from the stem cell graft donor, taken from the stem cell graft. The chain links TRBV20-1 to TRBJ2-1; 8 bases are shared with TRBD2. The CDR3 loop reads CSARKSGSSYNEQFF. The DNA of the CDR3 is TGCAGTGCTCGAAAAAGCGGGAGCTCCTACAATGAGCAGTTCTTC.